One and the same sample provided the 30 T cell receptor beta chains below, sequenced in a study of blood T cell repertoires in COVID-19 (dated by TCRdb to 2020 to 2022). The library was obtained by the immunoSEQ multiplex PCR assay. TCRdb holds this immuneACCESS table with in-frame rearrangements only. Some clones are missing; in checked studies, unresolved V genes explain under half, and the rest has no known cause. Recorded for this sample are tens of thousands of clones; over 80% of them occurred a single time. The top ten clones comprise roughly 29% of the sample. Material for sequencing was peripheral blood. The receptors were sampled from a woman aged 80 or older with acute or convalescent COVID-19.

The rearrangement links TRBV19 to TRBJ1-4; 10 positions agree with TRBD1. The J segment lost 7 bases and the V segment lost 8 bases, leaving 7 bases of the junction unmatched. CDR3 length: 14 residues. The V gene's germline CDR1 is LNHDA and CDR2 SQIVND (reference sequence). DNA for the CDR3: TGTGCCAGTGGGCGACAGGGGGCTGGTGAAAAACTGTTTTTT. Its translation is CASGRQGAGEKLFF. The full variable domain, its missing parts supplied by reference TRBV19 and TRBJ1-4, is DGGITQSPKYLFRKEGQNVTLSCEQNLNHDAMYWYRQDPGQGLRLIYYSQIVNDFQKGDIAEGYSVSREKKESFPLTVTSAQKNPTAFYLCASGRQGAGEKLFFGSGTQLSVL.

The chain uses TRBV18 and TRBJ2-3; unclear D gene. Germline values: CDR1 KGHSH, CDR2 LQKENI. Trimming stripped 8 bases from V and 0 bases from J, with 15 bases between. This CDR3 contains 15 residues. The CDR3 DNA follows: TGTGCCAGCCGGTTGGCGGCACCCAGCACAGATACGCAGTATTTT. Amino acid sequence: CASRLAAPSTDTQYF.

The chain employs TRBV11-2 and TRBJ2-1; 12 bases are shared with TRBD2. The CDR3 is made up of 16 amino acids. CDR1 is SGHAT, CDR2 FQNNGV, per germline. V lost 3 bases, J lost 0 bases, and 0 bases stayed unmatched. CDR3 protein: CASSLTSGSSYNEQFF. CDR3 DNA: TGTGCCAGCAGCTTGACTAGCGGGAGCTCCTACAATGAGCAGTTCTTC. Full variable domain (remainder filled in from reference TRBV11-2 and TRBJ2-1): EAGVAQSPRYKIIEKRQSVAFWCNPISGHATLYWYQQILGQGPKLLIQFQNNGVVDDSQLPKDRFSAERLKGVDSTLKIQPAKLEDSAVYLCASSLTSGSSYNEQFFGPGTRLTVL.

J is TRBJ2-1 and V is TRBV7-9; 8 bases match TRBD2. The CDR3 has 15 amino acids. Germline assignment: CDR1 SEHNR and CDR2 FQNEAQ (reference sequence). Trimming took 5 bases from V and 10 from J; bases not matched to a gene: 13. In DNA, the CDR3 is TGTGCCAGCAGCCCTCCGGGACTAGGACTTGGGGAGCAGTTCTTC. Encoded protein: CASSPPGLGLGEQFF. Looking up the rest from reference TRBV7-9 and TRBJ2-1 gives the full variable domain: DTGVSQNPRHKITKRGQNVTFRCDPISEHNRLYWYRQTLGQGPEFLTYFQNEAQLEKSRLLSDRFSAERPKGSFSTLEIQRTEQGDSAMYLCASSPPGLGLGEQFFGPGTRLTVL.

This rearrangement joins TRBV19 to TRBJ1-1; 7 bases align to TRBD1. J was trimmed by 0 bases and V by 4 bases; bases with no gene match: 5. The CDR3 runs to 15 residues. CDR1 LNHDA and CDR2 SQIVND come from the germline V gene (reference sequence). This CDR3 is CASSTRTGLNTEAFF. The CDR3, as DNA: TGTGCCAGTAGTACGCGGACAGGACTGAACACTGAAGCTTTCTTT.

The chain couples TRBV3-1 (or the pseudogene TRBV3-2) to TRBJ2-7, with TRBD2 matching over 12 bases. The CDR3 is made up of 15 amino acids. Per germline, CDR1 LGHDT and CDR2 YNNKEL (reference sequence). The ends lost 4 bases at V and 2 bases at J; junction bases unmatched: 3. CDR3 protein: CASSPRLAGAYEQYF. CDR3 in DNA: TGTGCCAGCAGCCCCCGACTAGCGGGAGCCTACGAGCAGTACTTC.

The CDR3 loop reads CASSLELEQGNYGYTF. The CDR3 DNA is TGTGCCAGCAGCTTAGAGTTGGAACAGGGGAACTATGGCTACACCTTC. V usage is TRBV11-3 and J usage is TRBJ1-2; 7 bases align to TRBD1. This CDR3 has 16 residues. Germline lookup yields CDR1 SGHNT and CDR2 YENEEA. J lost 2 bases, V lost 0 bases, and 6 bases had no gene match. The variable domain in full, with the rest retrieved from reference TRBV11-3 and TRBJ1-2, is EAGVVQSPRYKIIEKKQPVAFWCNPISGHNTLYWYLQNLGQGPELLIRYENEEAVDDSQLPKDRFSAERLKGVDSTLKIQPAELGDSAVYLCASSLELEQGNYGYTFGSGTRLTVV.

The CDR3 here is CASSSLYEQYF. DNA for the CDR3: TGTGCCAGCAGCTCCCTCTACGAGCAGTACTTC. The rearrangement links TRBV27 to TRBJ2-7; D unclear. Per the germline V gene, CDR1 is MNHEY and CDR2 is SMNVEV (reference sequence). CDR3 length equals 11 residues. Trimming cost V 6 bases and J 3 bases, with 6 bases left between them.

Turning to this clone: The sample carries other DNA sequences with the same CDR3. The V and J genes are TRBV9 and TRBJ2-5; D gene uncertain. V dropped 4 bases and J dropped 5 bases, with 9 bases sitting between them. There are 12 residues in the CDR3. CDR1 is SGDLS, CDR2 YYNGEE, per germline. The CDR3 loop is CASSRGGETQYF. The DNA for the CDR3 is TGTGCCAGCAGCCGAGGTGGGGAGACCCAGTACTTC.

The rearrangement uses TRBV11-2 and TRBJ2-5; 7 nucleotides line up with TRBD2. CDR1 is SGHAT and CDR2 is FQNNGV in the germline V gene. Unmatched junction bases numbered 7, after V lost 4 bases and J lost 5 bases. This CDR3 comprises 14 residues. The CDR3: CASSSGGFLETQYF. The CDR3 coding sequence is TGTGCCAGCAGCTCCGGGGGGTTTTTGGAGACCCAGTACTTC.

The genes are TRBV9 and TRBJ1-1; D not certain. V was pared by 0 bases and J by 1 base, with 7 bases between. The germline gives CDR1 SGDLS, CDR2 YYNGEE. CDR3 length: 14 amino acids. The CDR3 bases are TGTGCCAGCAGCGTAGGGTCAGGGAACACTGAAGCTTTCTTT. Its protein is CASSVGSGNTEAFF. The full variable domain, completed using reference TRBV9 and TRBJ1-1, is DSGVTQTPKHLITATGQRVTLRCSPRSGDLSVYWYQQSLDQGLQFLIQYYNGEERAKGNILERFSAQQFPDLHSELNLSSLELGDSALYFCASSVGSGNTEAFFGQGTRLTVV.

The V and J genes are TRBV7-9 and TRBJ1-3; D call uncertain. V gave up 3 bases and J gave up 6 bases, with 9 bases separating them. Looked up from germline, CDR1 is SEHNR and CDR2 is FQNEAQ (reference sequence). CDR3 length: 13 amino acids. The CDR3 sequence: CASSFEVANTIYF. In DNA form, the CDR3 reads TGTGCCAGCAGCTTCGAGGTAGCAAACACCATATATTTT.

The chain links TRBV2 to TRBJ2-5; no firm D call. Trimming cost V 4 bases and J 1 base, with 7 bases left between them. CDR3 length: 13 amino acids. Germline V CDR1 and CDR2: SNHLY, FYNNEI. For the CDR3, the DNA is TGTGCCAGCAGTGTGGGCCTCCAAGAGACCCAGTACTTC. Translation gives CASSVGLQETQYF.

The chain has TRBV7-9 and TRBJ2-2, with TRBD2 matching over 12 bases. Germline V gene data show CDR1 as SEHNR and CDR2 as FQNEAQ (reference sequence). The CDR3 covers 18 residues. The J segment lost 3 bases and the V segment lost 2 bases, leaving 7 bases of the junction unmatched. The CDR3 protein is CASSLWLAGGPHTGELFF. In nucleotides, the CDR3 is TGTGCCAGCAGCTTATGGCTAGCGGGAGGGCCGCACACCGGGGAGCTGTTTTTT.

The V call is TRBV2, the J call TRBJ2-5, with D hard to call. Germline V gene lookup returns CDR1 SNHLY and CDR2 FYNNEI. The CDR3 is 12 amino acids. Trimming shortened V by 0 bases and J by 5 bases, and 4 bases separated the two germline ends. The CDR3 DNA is TGTGCCAGCAGTGAAGCGCGGGAGACCCAGTACTTC. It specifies CASSEARETQYF.

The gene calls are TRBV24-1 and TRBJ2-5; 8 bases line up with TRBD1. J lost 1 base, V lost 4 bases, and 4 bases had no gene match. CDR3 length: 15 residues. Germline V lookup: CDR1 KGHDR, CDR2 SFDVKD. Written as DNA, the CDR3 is TGTGCCACCAGTGACCGGGGACAGGCCCAAGAGACCCAGTACTTC. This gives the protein CATSDRGQAQETQYF.

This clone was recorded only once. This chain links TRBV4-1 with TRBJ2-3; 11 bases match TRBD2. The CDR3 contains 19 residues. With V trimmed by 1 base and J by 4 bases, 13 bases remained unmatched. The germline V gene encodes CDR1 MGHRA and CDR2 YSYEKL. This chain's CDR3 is CASSQADRGIAGGPDTQYF. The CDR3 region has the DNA TGCGCCAGCAGCCAAGCTGACAGGGGAATAGCGGGAGGGCCAGATACGCAGTATTTT.

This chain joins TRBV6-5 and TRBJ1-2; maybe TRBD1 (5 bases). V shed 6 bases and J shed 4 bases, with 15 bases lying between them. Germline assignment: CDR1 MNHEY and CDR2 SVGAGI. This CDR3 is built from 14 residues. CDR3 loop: CASRRLDSGYGYTF. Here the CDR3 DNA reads TGTGCCAGCAGGAGGCTCGACAGTGGCTATGGCTACACCTTC.

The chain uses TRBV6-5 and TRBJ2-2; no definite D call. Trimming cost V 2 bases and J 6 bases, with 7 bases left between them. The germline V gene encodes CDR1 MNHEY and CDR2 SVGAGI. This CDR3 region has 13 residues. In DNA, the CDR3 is TGTGCCAGCAGTTACCGGCAGGCCGGGGAGCTGTTTTTT. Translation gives CASSYRQAGELFF.

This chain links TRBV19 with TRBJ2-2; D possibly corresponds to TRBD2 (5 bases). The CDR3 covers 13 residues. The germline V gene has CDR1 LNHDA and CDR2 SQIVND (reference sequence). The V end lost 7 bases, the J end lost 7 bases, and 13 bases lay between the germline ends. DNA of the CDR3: TGTGCCAGTAAGACCTCGGGGAGCGGGGAGCTGTTTTTT. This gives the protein CASKTSGSGELFF.

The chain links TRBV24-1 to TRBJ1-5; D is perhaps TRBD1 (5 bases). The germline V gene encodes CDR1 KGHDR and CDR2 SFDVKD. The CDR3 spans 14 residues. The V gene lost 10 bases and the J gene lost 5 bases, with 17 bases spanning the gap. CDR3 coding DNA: TGTGCCACGATGTCAGGTGAAGGGGATCAGCCCCAGCATTTT. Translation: CATMSGEGDQPQHF.

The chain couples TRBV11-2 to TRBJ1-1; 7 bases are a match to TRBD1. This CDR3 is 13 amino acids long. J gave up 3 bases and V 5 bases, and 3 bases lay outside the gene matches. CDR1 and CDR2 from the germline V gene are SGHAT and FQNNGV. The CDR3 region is CASSIDRDTEAFF. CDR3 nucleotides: TGTGCCAGCAGCATTGACAGGGACACTGAAGCTTTCTTT.

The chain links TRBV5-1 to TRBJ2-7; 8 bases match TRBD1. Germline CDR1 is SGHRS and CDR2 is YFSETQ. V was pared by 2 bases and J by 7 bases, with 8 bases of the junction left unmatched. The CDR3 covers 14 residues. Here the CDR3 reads CASSFQQGVKEQYF. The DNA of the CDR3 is TGCGCCAGCAGCTTCCAACAGGGGGTAAAAGAGCAGTACTTC.

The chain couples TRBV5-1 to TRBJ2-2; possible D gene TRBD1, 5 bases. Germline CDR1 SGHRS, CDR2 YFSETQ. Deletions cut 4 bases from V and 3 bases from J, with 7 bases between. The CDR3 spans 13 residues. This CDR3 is CASSKQDTGELFF. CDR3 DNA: TGCGCCAGCAGCAAACAGGACACCGGGGAGCTGTTTTTT.

The CDR3 region is CASSLEPNNDWAYEQYF. CDR3 sequence (DNA): TGCGCCAGCAGCTTGGAACCTAATAACGACTGGGCCTACGAGCAGTACTTC. This sequence joins TRBV5-1 and TRBJ2-7; D not certain. This CDR3 is 17 amino acids long. Germline lookup yields CDR1 SGHRS and CDR2 YFSETQ. Trimming stripped 0 bases from V and 2 bases from J, with 18 bases between. Drawing the rest from reference TRBV5-1 and TRBJ2-7, the complete variable domain is KAGVTQTPRYLIKTRGQQVTLSCSPISGHRSVSWYQQTPGQGLQFLFEYFSETQRNKGNFPGRFSGRQFSNSRSEMNVSTLELGDSALYLCASSLEPNNDWAYEQYFGPGTRLTVT.

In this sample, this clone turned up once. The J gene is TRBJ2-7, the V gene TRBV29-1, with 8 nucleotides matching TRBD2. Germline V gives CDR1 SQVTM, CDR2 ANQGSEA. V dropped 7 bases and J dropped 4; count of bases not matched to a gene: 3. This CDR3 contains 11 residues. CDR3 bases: TGCAGCGCCCAGCGGGAGTACGAGCAGTACTTC. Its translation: CSAQREYEQYF.

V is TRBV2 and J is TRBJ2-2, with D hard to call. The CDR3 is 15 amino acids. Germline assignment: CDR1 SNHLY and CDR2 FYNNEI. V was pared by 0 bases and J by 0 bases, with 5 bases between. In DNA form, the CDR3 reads TGTGCCAGCAGTGAAGCCTCGGCGAACACCGGGGAGCTGTTTTTT. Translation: CASSEASANTGELFF.

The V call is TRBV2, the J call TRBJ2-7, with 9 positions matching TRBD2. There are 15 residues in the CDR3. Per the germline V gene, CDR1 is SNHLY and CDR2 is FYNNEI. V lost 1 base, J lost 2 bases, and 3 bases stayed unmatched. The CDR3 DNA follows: TGTGCCAGCAGTGAAGAACTAGCGGGTACCTACGAGCAGTACTTC. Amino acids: CASSEELAGTYEQYF.

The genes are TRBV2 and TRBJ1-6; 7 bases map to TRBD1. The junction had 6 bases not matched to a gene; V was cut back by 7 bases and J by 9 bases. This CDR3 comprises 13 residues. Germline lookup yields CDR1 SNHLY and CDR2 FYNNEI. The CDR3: CASNLGQTSPLHF. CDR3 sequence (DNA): TGTGCCAGCAACCTGGGACAGACTTCACCCCTCCACTTT.

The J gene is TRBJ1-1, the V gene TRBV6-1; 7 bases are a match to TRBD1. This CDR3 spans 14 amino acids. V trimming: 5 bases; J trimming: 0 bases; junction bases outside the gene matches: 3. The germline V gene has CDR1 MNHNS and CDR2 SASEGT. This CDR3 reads CASSRTGLNTEAFF. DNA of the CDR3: TGTGCCAGCAGTCGGACAGGTCTGAACACTGAAGCTTTCTTT.